This TCR beta chain was identified during a study of T cells in Graves' hyperthyroidism and ophthalmopathy. Amplified TCR beta CDR3 regions came from RNA transcripts. First-round RT-PCR targeting the TCR CDR3 was performed with the HTBI primer set. TCRdb reprocessed the multiplex PCR reads via MiXCR and lists one record per CDR3 protein. In the table there are over 450,000 distinct CDR3 sequences, 15% to 20% of which are singletons. This CDR3 comprises 13 residues. CDR1 and CDR2 (germline): ENHRY, SYGVKD. The germline V and J ends were trimmed by 7 bases and 5 bases, with 14 bases remaining between them.

The sample taken for sequencing was blood. This TCR derives from a woman younger than 35 with Graves' ophthalmopathy. The chain carries TRBV10-3 and TRBJ1-1; D is unresolved. CDR3 DNA sequence: TGTGCCATCAAATGGCAGATCAAGACTGAAGCTTTCTTT. Translating gives CAIKWQIKTEAFF.